The 5 T cell receptor beta chains reported below all come from one sample, sequenced in a study of blood T cell repertoires in COVID-19. Sequenced by immunoSEQ multiplex PCR; TCRdb stores in-frame clones only, minus some. The sample consists of roughly 170,000 clones, around 79% of them appearing once. Sequencing used peripheral blood. Every receptor here comes from a woman between 65 and 79 years old with acute or convalescent COVID-19.

The CDR3 DNA reads as TGTGCCAGCAGTACCTTAACTAGCGGGAGAAGCTACGAGCAGTACTTC. It encodes CASSTLTSGRSYEQYF. The chain employs TRBV6-2 or TRBV6-3 and TRBJ2-7; 11 nucleotides agree with TRBD2. The length of the CDR3 is 16 residues. In germline, CDR1 is MNHEY, CDR2 SVGEGT. J lost 3 bases, V lost 5 bases, and 9 bases had no gene match.

V is TRBV7-3 and J is TRBJ2-2; TRBD1 matches 7 bases. The germline V gene encodes CDR1 SGHTA and CDR2 FQGTGA. J lost 5 bases, V lost 4 bases, and 10 bases had no gene match. This CDR3 region has 16 residues. The CDR3 loop reads CASSSITGTATGELFF. CDR3 sequence (DNA): TGTGCCAGCAGCTCCATTACCGGGACAGCGACCGGGGAGCTGTTTTTT.

This chain links TRBV30 with TRBJ2-2; D remains unclear. Deletions cut 3 bases from V and 0 bases from J, with 8 bases between. CDR3 length equals 14 residues. Germline V gene lookup returns CDR1 GTSNPN and CDR2 SVGIG (reference sequence). The CDR3 is CAWRGDANTGELFF. The DNA for the CDR3 is TGTGCCTGGAGAGGAGACGCGAACACCGGGGAGCTGTTTTTT.

A few counts support this clone. The rearrangement links TRBV18 to TRBJ2-5; D is uncertain. The CDR3 has 13 amino acids. Germline V CDR1 and CDR2: KGHSH, LQKENI. Trimming stripped 3 bases from V and 5 bases from J, with 10 bases between. CDR3 nucleotide sequence: TGTGCCAGCTCACCGAATTACGGGGAGACCCAGTACTTC. Translating gives CASSPNYGETQYF.

The chain has TRBV24-1 and TRBJ1-5, with D perhaps matching TRBD1 (5 bases). Trimming left V 4 bases short and J 5 bases short, with 11 bases between. The CDR3 sequence is 14 residues long. Germline CDR1 and CDR2: KGHDR and SFDVKD. CDR3 protein: CATSEAGRDQPQHF. CDR3 sequence (DNA): TGTGCCACCAGTGAGGCAGGGAGGGATCAGCCCCAGCATTTT.